Here is one TCR beta chain with its context. The data originate from a study of blood T cell repertoires in COVID-19. The wider study: Sources were T cells, B-cell-depleted T cells, or PBMCs; the material itself was cDNA or gDNA.

Methods used by the authors: Amplification from reference gene primers served as the basis for estimated nucleated cell counts. Using immunoSEQ multiplex PCR, the repertoire was profiled, and TCRdb retains in-frame clones only, with some absent. D and trimming were read from the DNA, whereas the V and J calls and clone size are those reported in that table. The sample lists 150,000 to 200,000 clones, approximately 86% occurring once. Germline CDR1 is MDHEN and CDR2 is SYDVKM. J gave up 2 bases and V 2 bases, and 9 bases lay outside the gene matches. CDR3 length equals 17 residues. The chain uses TRBV28 and TRBJ2-5; 9 bases line up with TRBD2. This sequence originates from a man between 70 and 80 years old with active or convalescent COVID-19. The sequenced sample consisted of peripheral blood. The CDR3 loop is CASSLLLAGRDQETQYF. The CDR3 nucleotides are TGTGCCAGCAGTTTACTTCTAGCGGGGAGGGATCAAGAGACCCAGTACTTC.